One T cell receptor beta chain is described in this entry. The CDR3 is made up of 18 amino acids. In germline, CDR1 is MNHEY, CDR2 SMNVEV (reference sequence). Trimming cost V 7 bases and J 1 base; bases outside gene matches: 13. This sample was included in a study of cytomegalovirus exposure and HLA in healthy donors. PCR was performed using 60 Vbeta and 13 Jbeta primers. Sequencing used immunoSEQ multiplex PCR; TCRdb keeps in-frame clones, though not all of them. The sample records more than 100,000 clones, around 78% being singletons. This clonotype was sampled from a woman in her 30s in good health and CMV-seropositive. The gene calls are TRBV27 and TRBJ2-2, with 9 bases aligning to TRBD2. Sequencing was performed on PBMCs. CDR3: CASTPGTLAGRNTGELFF. In DNA, the CDR3 is TGTGCCAGCACCCCGGGGACCCTAGCGGGGAGGAACACCGGGGAGCTGTTTTTT.